These 25 T cell receptor beta chains came from one sample sequenced in a study of cytomegalovirus exposure and HLA in healthy donors. In the PCR, 60 Vbeta and 13 Jbeta primers were used. TCRdb keeps only in-frame clones here, not all; method: immunoSEQ multiplex PCR. The data show 99,000 or so clones, less than 85% seen once. Sequences were obtained from PBMCs. These receptors were collected from a man aged 40-49 years in good health and CMV-seropositive.

This clone was seen more than once but under ten times. The rearrangement uses TRBV18 and TRBJ2-1; D call uncertain. V lost 8 bases and J 5 bases, leaving 13 bases between the germline ends. CDR1 is KGHSH, CDR2 LQKENI, per germline. The CDR3 loop spans 13 amino acids. Here the CDR3 DNA reads TGTGCCAGCACGCAGTGGGCGAACAATGAGCAGTTCTTC. It translates to CASTQWANNEQFF.

The chain is built from TRBV28 and TRBJ1-1; TRBD1 aligns across 9 bases. CDR1 MDHEN and CDR2 SYDVKM come from the germline V gene. CDR3 length equals 14 residues. The V segment lost 6 bases and the J segment 1 base; nucleotides outside the gene matches: 3. CDR3 loop: CASRTTGGNTEAFF. For the CDR3, the DNA is TGTGCCAGCAGAACGACAGGGGGGAACACTGAAGCTTTCTTT. The complete variable domain, with remaining parts taken from reference TRBV28 and TRBJ1-1, reads DVKVTQSSRYLVKRTGEKVFLECVQDMDHENMFWYRQDPGLGLRLIYFSYDVKMKEKGDIPEGYSVSREKKERFSLILESASTNQTSMYLCASRTTGGNTEAFFGQGTRLTVV.

The chain carries TRBV6-5 and TRBJ2-1; TRBD2 is a possible D gene (5 bases). The germline gives CDR1 MNHEY, CDR2 SVGAGI. This CDR3 has 16 amino acids. V was pared by 0 bases and J by 0 bases, with 9 bases between. CDR3 nucleotide sequence: TGTGCCAGCAGTTACTCATTCGCGGGCTCCTACAATGAGCAGTTCTTC. Translating gives CASSYSFAGSYNEQFF.

The rearrangement links TRBV7-9 to TRBJ2-1; 13 positions match TRBD2. Trimming at V came to 1 base and at J to 1 base, leaving 1 base not matched to a gene. CDR3 size: 17 residues. Germline CDR1 is SEHNR and CDR2 is FQNEAQ (reference sequence). The CDR3 loop is CASSLGTSGGSYNEQFF. CDR3 in DNA: TGTGCCAGCAGCTTAGGGACTAGCGGGGGATCCTACAATGAGCAGTTCTTC.

This chain connects TRBV4-2 to TRBJ2-4; D remains unclear. Germline lookup yields CDR1 LGHNA and CDR2 YNFKEQ. This CDR3 has 15 amino acids. The V end was cut by 5 bases, the J end by 0 bases, with 11 bases between. Here the CDR3 DNA reads TGTGCCAGCAGCTCGGAGAAAGGAGCCAAAAACATTCAGTACTTC. Translated, it gives CASSSEKGAKNIQYF.

The rearrangement uses TRBV19 and TRBJ1-5; D gene ambiguous. The germline V gene encodes CDR1 LNHDA and CDR2 SQIVND (reference sequence). V lost 0 bases to trimming and J lost 3 bases, with 12 bases between them. The CDR3 contains 16 residues. The CDR3: CASSIESGIANQPQHF. In DNA form, the CDR3 reads TGTGCCAGTAGTATAGAGTCGGGGATAGCCAATCAGCCCCAGCATTTT.

The chain uses TRBV7-9 and TRBJ2-3, with 11 bases identical to TRBD1. Germline loops: CDR1 SEHNR, CDR2 FQNEAQ (reference sequence). V lost 6 bases, J lost 4 bases, and 6 bases stayed unmatched. The CDR3 loop spans 15 amino acids. The CDR3 protein is CASSWTGGGPDTQYF. The CDR3 DNA is TGTGCCAGCAGTTGGACAGGGGGCGGCCCAGATACGCAGTATTTT.

This chain links TRBV27 with TRBJ2-1, with D tentatively TRBD2 (5 bases). V dropped 6 bases and J dropped 5 bases, with 14 bases sitting between them. Germline-derived CDR1 and CDR2 are MNHEY and SMNVEV (reference sequence). CDR3 size: 14 residues. Here the CDR3 reads CASRDGRDHNEQFF. The CDR3, as DNA: TGTGCCAGCAGAGATGGTCGGGATCACAATGAGCAGTTCTTC.

V is TRBV4-3 and J is TRBJ2-7; unclear D gene. The germline V gene has CDR1 LGHNA and CDR2 YSLEER. This CDR3 has 13 residues. The V end lost 1 base, the J end lost 0 bases, and 4 bases lay between the germline ends. The CDR3 DNA follows: TGCGCCAGCAGCCAAGTCCGCTCCTACGAGCAGTACTTC. It encodes CASSQVRSYEQYF.

The CDR3 loop reads CASGNRAGGQPQHF. The CDR3 bases are TGTGCTAGTGGCAACCGGGCCGGGGGTCAGCCCCAGCATTTT. V gene TRBV12-5 combines with J gene TRBJ1-5; D may be TRBD1 (5 bases). This CDR3 has 14 amino acids. V shed 6 bases and J shed 6 bases, with 15 bases lying between them. Germline-derived CDR1 and CDR2 are LGHNT and FRNRAP.

This clone was counted a few times. This sequence joins TRBV4-1 and TRBJ1-1, with 7 bases matching TRBD1. Per germline, CDR1 MGHRA and CDR2 YSYEKL. CDR3 size: 13 residues. V was pared by 4 bases and J by 1 base, with 0 bases of the junction left unmatched. The chain's CDR3 is CASSRQGNTEAFF. For the CDR3, the DNA is TGCGCCAGCAGCCGACAGGGGAACACTGAAGCTTTCTTT.

The chain links TRBV19 to TRBJ2-7, with D possibly matching TRBD2 (6 bases). In germline, CDR1 is LNHDA, CDR2 SQIVND (reference sequence). The CDR3 extends over 14 amino acids. V was clipped by 4 bases and J by 3 bases, with 13 bases between them. The CDR3 loop reads CASSTRDGGYEQYF. The CDR3 nucleotides read TGTGCCAGTAGTACTCGGGACGGGGGCTACGAGCAGTACTTC. The whole variable domain, remainder taken from reference TRBV19 and TRBJ2-7, is DGGITQSPKYLFRKEGQNVTLSCEQNLNHDAMYWYRQDPGQGLRLIYYSQIVNDFQKGDIAEGYSVSREKKESFPLTVTSAQKNPTAFYLCASSTRDGGYEQYFGPGTRLTVT.

The chain combines TRBV30 with TRBJ2-2; TRBD2 is a possible D gene (5 bases). The germline V gene encodes CDR1 GTSNPN and CDR2 SVGIG (reference sequence). The length of the CDR3 is 15 residues. The ends were cut back, 4 bases at V and 6 bases at J, with 18 bases in the middle. DNA for the CDR3: TGTGCCTGGACAGGAACTAGTAGTAGTCCCGGGGAGCTGTTTTTT. Translated: CAWTGTSSSPGELFF.

A note on this clone: Other nucleotide sequences in the sample specify the same CDR3. The chain links TRBV5-4 to TRBJ2-7, with TRBD2 identical over 9 bases. V lost 0 bases and J lost 2; bases outside the gene matches: 3. CDR3 length equals 15 residues. Germline CDR1 SGHNT, CDR2 YYREEE (reference sequence). In nucleotides, the CDR3 is TGTGCCAGCAGCTTGGTGGCGGGGGGGGCCTACGAGCAGTACTTC. It yields the protein CASSLVAGGAYEQYF.

For the CDR3, the DNA is TGTGCCAGCAGCTCTCGAGCGGGAGGGAGCTCCTACAATGAGCAGTTCTTC. Translated: CASSSRAGGSSYNEQFF. The gene calls are TRBV11-2 and TRBJ2-1; TRBD2 agrees at 10 bases. J gave up 0 bases and V 4 bases, and 6 bases lay outside the gene matches. The V gene's germline CDR1 is SGHAT and CDR2 FQNNGV. The CDR3 runs to 17 residues.

The chain uses TRBV9 and TRBJ2-7, with D possibly being TRBD1 (5 bases). Germline V gives CDR1 SGDLS, CDR2 YYNGEE. V was clipped by 2 bases and J by 5 bases, with 14 bases between them. The CDR3 extends over 14 amino acids. For the CDR3, the DNA is TGTGCCAGCAGCGTGGGGCAGGGAAGCAACGAGCAGTACTTC. Residues: CASSVGQGSNEQYF.

This sequence joins TRBV30 and TRBJ2-7, with 8 bases aligning to TRBD2. This CDR3 region has 14 residues. The junction had 4 bases not matched to a gene; V was cut back by 0 bases and J by 3 bases. Germline CDR1 and CDR2: GTSNPN and SVGIG (reference sequence). The CDR3 bases are TGTGCCTGGAGTGTGAGCGGGAGCATCTACGAGCAGTACTTC. It codes for CAWSVSGSIYEQYF.

The gene calls are TRBV18 and TRBJ1-1; tentative D call: TRBD1 (5 bases). The CDR3 has 16 residues. V was clipped by 2 bases and J by 0 bases, with 13 bases between them. CDR1 is KGHSH, CDR2 LQKENI, per germline. The CDR3 here is CASSPGAVPMNTEAFF. CDR3 in DNA: TGTGCCAGCTCACCAGGGGCCGTCCCTATGAACACTGAAGCTTTCTTT.

V usage is TRBV7-2 and J usage is TRBJ2-1; D unclear. V was shortened by 1 base and J by 6 bases, with 13 bases between the two germline ends. Looked up from germline, CDR1 is SGHTA and CDR2 is FQGNSA. The CDR3 consists of 15 residues. The CDR3 here is CASSLVFGFPNEQFF. CDR3 sequence (DNA): TGTGCCAGCAGCTTAGTCTTTGGCTTTCCCAATGAGCAGTTCTTC.

The gene calls are TRBV6-6 and TRBJ1-1, with D possibly TRBD1 on 5 matching bases. V was trimmed by 8 bases and J by 5 bases, leaving 9 bases between them. Germline assignment: CDR1 MNHNY and CDR2 SVGAGI (reference sequence). The length of the CDR3 is 11 residues. CDR3 sequence reads: CASGRGTEAFF. CDR3 nucleotide sequence: TGTGCCAGCGGCCGGGGGACTGAAGCTTTCTTT.

J is TRBJ2-3 and V is TRBV7-2; 14 nucleotides line up with TRBD2. Germline V gene data show CDR1 as SGHTA and CDR2 as FQGNSA. The CDR3 totals 17 residues. The junction had 5 bases not matched to a gene; V was cut back by 2 bases and J by 4 bases. CDR3 sequence: CASSLQGTSGSPDTQYF. The CDR3 nucleotides read TGTGCCAGCAGCTTACAAGGGACTAGCGGGAGTCCAGATACGCAGTATTTT.

This clone is a singleton in its sample. This sequence joins TRBV5-6 and TRBJ2-3; D might be TRBD2 (5 bases). The germline V gene encodes CDR1 SGHDT and CDR2 YYEEEE. The V and J ends lost 5 bases and 2 bases respectively, with 12 bases between them. CDR3 size: 14 residues. The CDR3 loop reads CASRGGLYTDTQYF. In nucleotides, the CDR3 is TGTGCCAGCAGAGGAGGCCTTTACACAGATACGCAGTATTTT.

The chain links TRBV7-2 to TRBJ1-1; the D is unclear. This CDR3 has 14 residues. V dropped 1 base and J dropped 2 bases, with 8 bases sitting between them. Germline loops: CDR1 SGHTA, CDR2 FQGNSA. The CDR3 spells CASSLVPRNTEAFF. CDR3 nucleotides: TGTGCCAGCAGCTTAGTTCCGAGAAACACTGAAGCTTTCTTT.

The chain carries TRBV19 and TRBJ2-2; D remains ambiguous. Germline V gives CDR1 LNHDA, CDR2 SQIVND (reference sequence). The CDR3 is 14 amino acids. Trimming pared 3 bases from V and 3 bases from J, leaving 8 bases between. CDR3: CASSIAIDTGELFF. The CDR3 DNA follows: TGTGCCAGTAGTATTGCGATAGACACCGGGGAGCTGTTTTTT.

The rearrangement links TRBV5-4 to TRBJ2-5; 10 bases fit TRBD2. The CDR3 has 17 amino acids. Germline V gene data show CDR1 as SGHNT and CDR2 as YYREEE (reference sequence). The junction had 9 bases not matched to a gene; V was cut back by 0 bases and J by 4 bases. Here the CDR3 reads CASSLVLAGKGRETQYF. DNA for the CDR3: TGTGCCAGCAGCTTGGTACTAGCGGGAAAGGGACGAGAGACCCAGTACTTC. The variable domain in full, completed from reference TRBV5-4 and TRBJ2-5, reads ETGVTQSPTHLIKTRGQQVTLRCSSQSGHNTVSWYQQALGQGPQFIFQYYREEENGRGNFPPRFSGLQFPNYSSELNVNALELDDSALYLCASSLVLAGKGRETQYFGPGTRLLVL.